The TCR beta chain described here comes from a study of cytomegalovirus exposure and HLA in healthy donors. Using immunoSEQ multiplex PCR, the repertoire was profiled, and TCRdb retains in-frame clones only, with some absent. Among 65,000 to 85,000 clones, roughly 95% were seen once, and the ten largest hold more than 0.65%. Material: PBMCs. The TCR sequence derives from a woman under 30 in good health and CMV-seronegative.

DNA for the CDR3: TGTGCCAGCAGCGCACAACCCCGGGACAGCTCGAGGGAGCAGTACTTC. Encoded protein: CASSAQPRDSSREQYF. The chain combines TRBV11-2 with TRBJ2-7, with TRBD1 identical over 7 bases. The CDR3 spans 16 residues. CDR1 SGHAT and CDR2 FQNNGV come from the germline V gene. V lost 5 bases and J lost 7; bases outside the gene matches: 17.